These 5 T cell receptor beta chains share one sample of origin, sequenced in a study of T-cell memory formation after mild COVID-19. TCRdb itself ran the 5' RACE reads through MiXCR, one entry per CDR3 protein. The sample carries more than 400,000 distinct CDR3 sequences, 18% recorded once. The source material was PBMCs or a T cell subset sorted from them (not recorded which). These receptor sequences come from an adult woman who had mild COVID-19 (a few samples of this study predate the infection). Cell type and time point are not known.

This sequence joins TRBV20-1 and TRBJ1-6; TRBD1 is a possible D gene (5 bases). V was trimmed by 0 bases and J by 7 bases, leaving 13 bases between them. The CDR3 sequence is 15 residues long. Germline values: CDR1 DFQATT, CDR2 SNEGSKA (reference sequence). CDR3 sequence reads: CSARDPAGRNSPLHF. The CDR3 region has the DNA TGCAGTGCTAGAGATCCGGCAGGGCGAAATTCACCCCTCCACTTT.

This sequence joins TRBV4-1 and TRBJ1-2, with 8 bases identical to TRBD1. After removal of 4 bases from V and 3 bases from J, the junction contained 7 bases not matched to a gene. The V gene's germline CDR1 is MGHRA and CDR2 YSYEKL. The length of the CDR3 is 15 residues. CDR3 loop: CASSPSPGQDYGYTF. In DNA, the CDR3 is TGCGCCAGCAGCCCAAGTCCGGGACAGGACTATGGCTACACCTTC.

This clonotype turned up a few times. V gene TRBV20-1 combines with J gene TRBJ2-4; tentatively, D is TRBD1 or TRBD2 (5 bases each). Germline CDR1 and CDR2: DFQATT and SNEGSKA (reference sequence). V was trimmed by 6 bases and J by 0 bases, leaving 12 bases between them. The CDR3 loop spans 14 amino acids. CDR3 DNA: TGCAGTGCCGGGGCGGCTCTAGCCAAAAACATTCAGTACTTC. It encodes CSAGAALAKNIQYF.

This chain links TRBV19 with TRBJ2-2, with 10 bases aligning to TRBD2. CDR3 size: 16 residues. Germline lookup yields CDR1 LNHDA and CDR2 SQIVND (reference sequence). The V gene end was trimmed by 6 bases and the J gene end by 4 bases; junction bases not matched to a gene: 8. The CDR3: CASRLTSGVPTGELFF. In DNA form, the CDR3 reads TGTGCCAGTAGACTTACTAGCGGGGTCCCCACCGGGGAGCTGTTTTTT. The whole variable domain, remainder taken from reference TRBV19 and TRBJ2-2, is DGGITQSPKYLFRKEGQNVTLSCEQNLNHDAMYWYRQDPGQGLRLIYYSQIVNDFQKGDIAEGYSVSREKKESFPLTVTSAQKNPTAFYLCASRLTSGVPTGELFFGEGSRLTVL.

The chain carries TRBV6-5 and TRBJ2-3; 7 bases line up with TRBD2. There are 15 residues in the CDR3. Germline values: CDR1 MNHEY, CDR2 SVGAGI. V was pared by 7 bases and J by 4 bases, with 11 bases of the junction left unmatched. CDR3 coding DNA: TGTGCCAGCACCACCAGGACTAGTTTACCAGATACGCAGTATTTT. Encoded protein: CASTTRTSLPDTQYF.